This T cell receptor (beta chain) is drawn from a study of blood T cell repertoires in COVID-19. At the level of the study: T cells, B-cell-depleted T cells, or PBMCs provided the cDNA or gDNA that served as material.

The method was immunoSEQ multiplex PCR; TCRdb's version includes in-frame clones alone and lacks a portion of them. The sample consists of roughly 220,000 clones, about nine tenths of them appearing once. Cohorts were based on clinical histories the participants reported. The CDR3 sequence is 15 residues long. Germline V gene lookup returns CDR1 SEHNR and CDR2 FQNEAQ (reference sequence). V was clipped by 4 bases and J by 4 bases; unmatched bases: 4. Worth noting for this clone: Other DNA sequences from this sample encode an identical CDR3 as well.

The source of this sequence is a woman aged 25 to 45 who had recovered from COVID-19. Sequences were obtained from PBMCs or T cells enriched from blood (not recorded which). The V and J genes are TRBV7-9 and TRBJ2-1, with TRBD2 matching over 10 bases. The CDR3 nucleotides are TGTGCCAGCAGCTCAAGCGGGGGGGCATACAATGAGCAGTTCTTC. This gives the protein CASSSSGGAYNEQFF.